One sample yielded the 28 T cell receptor beta chains listed below, sequenced in a study of T cell changes during pregnancy in multiple sclerosis. Repertoires were generated with immunoSEQ multiplex PCR, while TCRdb's copy carries only in-frame clones and drops some. The data contain approximately 83,000 clones, 94% of them singletons. The sequenced sample was peripheral blood, obtained in the third trimester of pregnancy. The receptors come from a female donor with multiple sclerosis, enrolled in a pregnancy study.

This sequence joins TRBV7-9 and TRBJ2-1, with 8 bases lining up with TRBD2. Germline V gene lookup returns CDR1 SEHNR and CDR2 FQNEAQ (reference sequence). This CDR3 contains 16 residues. With V trimmed by 2 bases and J by 3 bases, 6 bases remained unmatched. The CDR3 here is CASSLSGGRHYNEQFF. DNA for the CDR3: TGTGCCAGCAGCTTATCGGGCGGGAGGCACTACAATGAGCAGTTCTTC.

V gene TRBV27 combines with J gene TRBJ1-5; D is possibly TRBD1 (5 bases). This CDR3 spans 12 amino acids. Germline V gives CDR1 MNHEY, CDR2 SMNVEV (reference sequence). Trimming removed 5 bases from V and 7 bases from J, with 9 bases in between. The CDR3 bases are TGTGCCAGCAGTCCCCAGGGACAGCCCCAGCATTTT. The encoded protein is CASSPQGQPQHF.

The rearrangement joins TRBV18 to TRBJ2-2; 8 bases fit TRBD1. This CDR3 is built from 23 residues. Trimming cost V 3 bases and J 0 bases; bases outside gene matches: 24. CDR1 and CDR2 from the germline V gene are KGHSH and LQKENI. In DNA form, the CDR3 reads TGTGCCAGCTCACCCAGCGTTGGAACCGAGCACGGAAGGACAGGGACGAACACCGGGGAGCTGTTTTTT. This encodes CASSPSVGTEHGRTGTNTGELFF.

The rearrangement joins TRBV27 to TRBJ2-7; possibly TRBD1 for D (6 bases). The CDR3 runs 14 residues. In germline, CDR1 is MNHEY, CDR2 SMNVEV (reference sequence). V was pared by 6 bases and J by 6 bases, with 18 bases between. As DNA, the CDR3 is TGTGCCAGCAGCCCAAGCACCAGGGGTCCCGAGCAGTACTTC. Translated, it gives CASSPSTRGPEQYF.

This clone appeared a single time. The chain links TRBV7-2 to TRBJ2-7, with 11 nucleotides matching TRBD2. Germline CDR1 reads SGHTA; CDR2 reads FQGNSA. The CDR3 runs 17 residues. V lost 5 bases, J lost 6 bases, and 15 bases stayed unmatched. CDR3 amino acids: CASSAGTSGPRGLEQYF. CDR3 nucleotide sequence: TGTGCCAGCAGCGCCGGGACTAGCGGCCCCAGAGGCCTCGAGCAGTACTTC.

The rearrangement links TRBV2 to TRBJ1-2; the D gene is possibly TRBD1 (5 bases). V gave up 8 bases and J gave up 4 bases, with 20 bases separating them. The CDR3 is 15 amino acids. CDR1 SNHLY and CDR2 FYNNEI come from the germline V gene. CDR3 region: CASRDFGAGPYGYTF. In DNA form, the CDR3 reads TGTGCCAGCCGAGACTTTGGAGCAGGGCCCTATGGCTACACCTTC.

The V gene is TRBV4-1, the J gene TRBJ2-3, with 8 bases matching TRBD1. Germline V gives CDR1 MGHRA, CDR2 YSYEKL. The CDR3 runs 15 residues. V was pared by 6 bases and J by 1 base, with 6 bases of the junction left unmatched. The CDR3 here is CASRKTGVGTDTQYF. The CDR3 nucleotides are TGCGCCAGCAGGAAGACAGGGGTGGGCACAGATACGCAGTATTTT.

The chain has TRBV28 and TRBJ2-3; perhaps TRBD2 as D (6 bases). Trimming pared 5 bases from V and 3 bases from J, leaving 18 bases between. CDR3 length: 16 residues. CDR1 MDHEN and CDR2 SYDVKM come from the germline V gene. The CDR3 nucleotides are TGTGCCAGCAGTACCATCCCCTGGGACTCAACAGATACGCAGTATTTT. Its protein product is CASSTIPWDSTDTQYF.

The chain is built from TRBV9 and TRBJ2-2; D uncertain. CDR1 is SGDLS and CDR2 is YYNGEE in the germline V gene. This CDR3 is 14 amino acids long. Trimming cost V 0 bases and J 10 bases, with 13 bases left between them. CDR3: CASSVAVRRPELFF. CDR3 nucleotides: TGTGCCAGCAGCGTAGCAGTCCGTCGTCCGGAGCTGTTTTTT.

The CDR3 DNA sequence: TGTGCCACCAGCGGACAGGGATACGAGCAGTACTTC. Its protein is CATSGQGYEQYF. The rearrangement links TRBV15 to TRBJ2-7, with 8 bases identical to TRBD1. The CDR3 has 12 residues. The junction had 1 base not matched to a gene; V was cut back by 5 bases and J by 4 bases. Looked up from germline, CDR1 is LNHNV and CDR2 is YYDKDF (reference sequence).

The chain recombines TRBV9 with TRBJ1-3; no clear D. V lost 3 bases to trimming and J lost 0 bases, with 7 bases between them. The CDR3 loop spans 14 amino acids. Germline V gene data show CDR1 as SGDLS and CDR2 as YYNGEE. In DNA form, the CDR3 reads TGTGCCAGCAGCGGATTGAGCTCTGGAAACACCATATATTTT. This sequence encodes CASSGLSSGNTIYF.

The CDR3: CASSHEGPGNSNQPQHF. In DNA, the CDR3 is TGTGCCAGCAGCCATGAGGGTCCGGGGAATAGCAATCAGCCCCAGCATTTT. The rearrangement links TRBV5-8 to TRBJ1-5; D gene unclear. The CDR3 has 17 amino acids. V was trimmed by 4 bases and J by 0 bases, leaving 17 bases between them. Germline V gene sequence: CDR1 SGHTS, CDR2 YDEGEE.

This rearrangement joins TRBV5-1 to TRBJ2-3; D is uncertain. Germline CDR1 and CDR2: SGHRS and YFSETQ. The CDR3 is 13 amino acids. The V and J ends lost 4 bases and 2 bases respectively, with 8 bases between them. The CDR3 loop is CASSTRVTDTQYF. In nucleotides, the CDR3 is TGCGCCAGCAGCACCCGGGTCACAGATACGCAGTATTTT.

This chain uses TRBV6-1 with TRBJ2-7; 7 bases fit TRBD1. CDR3 length: 15 residues. Germline CDR1 is MNHNS and CDR2 is SASEGT. Germline trimming cut 2 bases from V and 1 base from J; bases unmatched to any gene: 5. The DNA for the CDR3 is TGTGCCAGCAGTGAACCGGGACAGAAATCCTACGAGCAGTACTTC. Translating it yields CASSEPGQKSYEQYF.

The chain recombines TRBV28 with TRBJ1-1, with no clear D. CDR3 length: 15 amino acids. Germline-derived CDR1 and CDR2 are MDHEN and SYDVKM. Trimming removed 4 bases at V and 0 bases at J, with 12 bases between. The CDR3 spells CASSSPPPVNTEAFF. The CDR3 DNA sequence: TGTGCCAGCAGTTCACCGCCCCCAGTGAACACTGAAGCTTTCTTT. The entire variable domain, with the rest obtained from reference TRBV28 and TRBJ1-1, is as follows: DVKVTQSSRYLVKRTGEKVFLECVQDMDHENMFWYRQDPGLGLRLIYFSYDVKMKEKGDIPEGYSVSREKKERFSLILESASTNQTSMYLCASSSPPPVNTEAFFGQGTRLTVV.

This clone has a single count. This rearrangement joins TRBV7-2 to TRBJ2-1, with TRBD2 matching over 9 bases. The germline V gene has CDR1 SGHTA and CDR2 FQGNSA. This CDR3 comprises 16 residues. With 6 bases clipped from V and 4 bases from J, the junction kept 10 bases outside the gene matches. The CDR3 here is CASRGTGTSRYNEQFF. The DNA for the CDR3 is TGTGCCAGCAGGGGAACCGGGACTAGCAGATACAATGAGCAGTTCTTC.

This clone appeared once. This chain links TRBV5-6 with TRBJ2-5, with a possible D match to TRBD1 (6 bases). V lost 0 bases to trimming and J lost 9 bases, with 9 bases between them. Germline assignment: CDR1 SGHDT and CDR2 YYEEEE. The CDR3 has 12 residues. CDR3 nucleotide sequence: TGTGCCAGCAGCTTGGACAGGGTGGCCCAGTACTTC. It is translated as CASSLDRVAQYF.

The chain uses TRBV28 and TRBJ2-1, with 8 bases fitting TRBD1. There are 16 residues in the CDR3. In germline, CDR1 is MDHEN, CDR2 SYDVKM. With V trimmed by 2 bases and J by 6 bases, 9 bases remained unmatched. CDR3 coding DNA: TGTGCCAGCAGTTTACCGCAGGGGGCTGGTGTCAATGAGCAGTTCTTC. Encoded protein: CASSLPQGAGVNEQFF.

The CDR3 protein is CASSGIRGTQETQYF. The CDR3 nucleotides read TGCGCCAGCAGCGGGATCCGGGGTACCCAAGAGACCCAGTACTTC. The gene calls are TRBV5-1 and TRBJ2-5; the D gene is possibly TRBD2 (5 bases). The germline gives CDR1 SGHRS, CDR2 YFSETQ. This CDR3 comprises 15 residues. With 4 bases removed from V and 1 base from J, the gap between germline ends came to 14 bases.

The V gene is TRBV2, the J gene TRBJ1-2; possibly TRBD1 for D (5 bases). Germline V gene data show CDR1 as SNHLY and CDR2 as FYNNEI. The CDR3 has 16 amino acids. Trimming pared 0 bases from V and 1 base from J, leaving 12 bases between. CDR3 coding DNA: TGTGCCAGCAGTGAAGCGCAGGGTCCGATTAACTATGGCTACACCTTC. Translating gives CASSEAQGPINYGYTF. Variable domain in full (rest from reference TRBV2 and TRBJ1-2): EPEVTQTPSHQVTQMGQEVILRCVPISNHLYFYWYRQILGQKVEFLVSFYNNEISEKSEIFDDQFSVERPDGSNFTLKIRSTKLEDSAMYFCASSEAQGPINYGYTFGSGTRLTVV.

V usage is TRBV19 and J usage is TRBJ2-2; TRBD2 matches at 7 bases. The V segment lost 5 bases and the J segment 2 bases; nucleotides outside the gene matches: 5. The CDR3 runs to 15 residues. Germline V gene sequence: CDR1 LNHDA, CDR2 SQIVND (reference sequence). The CDR3 is CASSVGTTNTGELFF. The DNA of the CDR3 is TGTGCCAGTAGTGTCGGGACTACCAACACCGGGGAGCTGTTTTTT.

The chain is built from TRBV28 and TRBJ2-3, with TRBD2 identical over 10 bases. The CDR3 has 16 amino acids. Germline lookup yields CDR1 MDHEN and CDR2 SYDVKM. With V trimmed by 8 bases and J by 6 bases, 14 bases remained unmatched. CDR3 region: CASAVSRPGLADTQYF. CDR3 in DNA: TGTGCCAGCGCCGTTTCCCGACCGGGACTAGCGGATACGCAGTATTTT.

The chain couples TRBV12-5 to TRBJ1-2; tentative D call: TRBD1 (5 bases). V lost 3 bases and J lost 8, with 10 bases in between. Germline assignment: CDR1 LGHNT and CDR2 FRNRAP. CDR3 length equals 12 residues. The CDR3 nucleotides read TGTGCTAGTGGTTTCCCCGGGGGGGGCTACACCTTC. Translation: CASGFPGGGYTF.

This chain connects TRBV19 to TRBJ1-5; TRBD1 matches 9 bases. Germline V CDR1 and CDR2: LNHDA, SQIVND (reference sequence). Trimming took 9 bases from V and 4 from J; bases not matched to a gene: 1. There are 12 residues in the CDR3. The CDR3 DNA reads TGTGCCAGCGGACAGGGGAATCAGCCCCAGCATTTT. Translated: CASGQGNQPQHF. The whole variable domain, filled in from reference TRBV19 and TRBJ1-5, reads DGGITQSPKYLFRKEGQNVTLSCEQNLNHDAMYWYRQDPGQGLRLIYYSQIVNDFQKGDIAEGYSVSREKKESFPLTVTSAQKNPTAFYLCASGQGNQPQHFGDGTRLSIL.

V usage is TRBV27 and J usage is TRBJ2-1, with D possibly matching TRBD1 (6 bases). With 4 bases removed from V and 7 bases from J, the gap between germline ends came to 14 bases. This CDR3 has 14 amino acids. Looked up from germline, CDR1 is MNHEY and CDR2 is SMNVEV (reference sequence). Here the CDR3 reads CASSSPGQGNEQFF. DNA of the CDR3: TGTGCCAGCAGTTCCCCCGGCCAGGGGAATGAGCAGTTCTTC.

This chain uses TRBV4-1 with TRBJ1-1; D unclear. The CDR3 runs 14 residues. V was cut by 0 bases and J by 1 base, with 6 bases left in between. Per germline, CDR1 MGHRA and CDR2 YSYEKL. In DNA form, the CDR3 reads TGCGCCAGCAGCCAAGACAGAAGGAACACTGAAGCTTTCTTT. As protein: CASSQDRRNTEAFF.

This clone came up a few times. J is TRBJ1-1 and V is TRBV28; perhaps TRBD1 as D (5 bases). Trimming shortened V by 3 bases and J by 2 bases, and 10 bases separated the two germline ends. Looked up from germline, CDR1 is MDHEN and CDR2 is SYDVKM. CDR3 length equals 14 residues. The CDR3 reads CASSLGLGNTEAFF. The DNA of the CDR3 is TGTGCCAGCAGTTTGGGACTGGGAAACACTGAAGCTTTCTTT.

J is TRBJ2-5 and V is TRBV7-9; D gene unclear. V was clipped by 3 bases and J by 4 bases, with 9 bases between them. CDR1 is SEHNR and CDR2 is FQNEAQ in the germline V gene (reference sequence). The CDR3 runs 13 residues. Written as DNA, the CDR3 is TGTGCCAGCAGCTTTAGTGGTGGAGAGACCCAGTACTTC. Translating gives CASSFSGGETQYF.